This is a list of T cell receptor beta chains from one sample in a study of early T cells in non-severe SARS-CoV-2 infection. Via MiXCR, TCRdb re-called the 5' RACE reads, giving one row per CDR3 protein. The sample lists 35,000 to 50,000 distinct CDR3 sequences, around 6.8% occurring once. Material for sequencing was whole blood. Receptor source: an adult who was a healthcare worker with PCR-confirmed SARS-CoV-2 infection or an uninfected control (not recorded which). Both conserved end residues are part of each CDR3. The D gene is left open where the match is weak. Only part of the rows carry a size: once, few, many, or a class if the clone is expanded.

d_call cdr3_length j_call v_call clone_size cdr3_nt cdr3_aa
NA 13 TRBJ1-4 TRBV20-1 few TGCAGTGCTAGATCTAGGGGTAGGGAAAAACTGTTTTTT CSARSRGREKLFF
NA 15 TRBJ2-5 TRBV6-1 NA TGTGCCAGCAGTGACCTATCGCTGGGGCAAGAGACCCAGTACTTC CASSDLSLGQETQYF
TRBD1 15 TRBJ1-1 TRBV6-6 many TGTGCCAGCAGTTACCCGAGACAGGGGGACACTGAAGCTTTCTTT CASSYPRQGDTEAFF
NA 13 TRBJ2-1 TRBV20-1 few TGCAGTGCCCCCAGGGGAATCTACAATGAGCAGTTCTTC CSAPRGIYNEQFF
NA 11 TRBJ2-7 TRBV20-1 many TGCAGTGCTGACAGCCCCTACGAGCAGTACTTC CSADSPYEQYF
NA 15 TRBJ2-3 TRBV18 many TGTGCCAGCTCACCACCGGCAGGGCACACAGATACGCAGTATTTT CASSPPAGHTDTQYF
NA 16 TRBJ2-3 TRBV7-3 few TGTGCCAGCAGCTTATTCGGACCCTCTAGCACAGATACGCAGTATTTT CASSLFGPSSTDTQYF
NA 16 TRBJ2-1 TRBV7-3 few TGTGCCAGCAGCTTAAACGCGGGCAGCTCCTACAATGAGCAGTTCTTC CASSLNAGSSYNEQFF
NA 11 TRBJ2-3 TRBV29-1 NA TGCAGCTCTTTTAACACAGATACGCAGTATTTT CSSFNTDTQYF
NA 17 TRBJ2-3 TRBV5-1 many TGCGCCAGCAGCGATCGAGGTTCGGGCCTCGGCACAGATACGCAGTATTTT CASSDRGSGLGTDTQYF
NA 17 TRBJ2-3 TRBV5-5 many TGTGCCAGCAGCTTTTTACCATCTAGCGAGGCTTTGGATACGCAGTATTTT CASSFLPSSEALDTQYF
NA 13 TRBJ1-4 TRBV7-9 many TGTGCCAGCAGCTTAGAAGATGTAGAAAAACTGTTTTTT CASSLEDVEKLFF
NA 15 TRBJ1-1 TRBV5-1 many TGCGCCAGCAGCCCGACCTGGGACGGATACACTGAAGCTTTCTTT CASSPTWDGYTEAFF
NA 13 TRBJ1-1 TRBV15 NA TGTGCCACCAGCAGAGACACGAACACTGAAGCTTTCTTT CATSRDTNTEAFF
NA 14 TRBJ1-1 TRBV20-1 many TGCAGTGCTAGAGGATTGTTAGGGAAGTCTGAAGCTTTCTTT CSARGLLGKSEAFF
NA 18 TRBJ2-6 TRBV7-3 many TGTGCCAGCAGCTCGCTCCGAGGTGGCTTATCTGGGGCCAACGTCCTGACTTTC CASSSLRGGLSGANVLTF
TRBD2 17 TRBJ2-3 TRBV6-2/TRBV6-3 many TGTGCCAGCAGCAGTGAAGCGGGGGGGCCCCCCGCAGATACGCAGTATTTT CASSSEAGGPPADTQYF
NA 11 TRBJ1-6 TRBV6-2/TRBV6-3 NA TGTGCCAGCAGACGCGATTCACCCCTCCACTTT CASRRDSPLHF
NA 13 TRBJ1-5 TRBV11-2 many TGTGCCAGCAGTCCCCCGGGGGGTCAGCCCCAGCATTTT CASSPPGGQPQHF
TRBD1 14 TRBJ1-6 TRBV4-1 few TGCACCAGCAGTCGGGACAGAACCGCTTCACCCCTCCACTTT CTSSRDRTASPLHF
TRBD1 15 TRBJ1-5 TRBV5-1 few TGCGCCAGCAGCTTGTCAGGGGGGAGCAATCAGCCCCAGCATTTT CASSLSGGSNQPQHF
NA 12 TRBJ2-1 TRBV11-2 few TGTGCCAGCAGCTTGCAGGACAATGAGCAGTTCTTC CASSLQDNEQFF
TRBD1 15 TRBJ2-7 TRBV14 many TGTGCCAGCAGCCAGATCTGGACAGGGGAGTACGAGCAGTACTTC CASSQIWTGEYEQYF
NA 16 TRBJ1-1 TRBV7-9 many TGTGCCAGCAGCCCCCCCCCGGGACATCCGAACACTGAAGCTTTCTTT CASSPPPGHPNTEAFF
NA 17 TRBJ2-3 TRBV4-2 few TGTGCCAGCAGCCGTTTTCGACTATCATCCACGGCCGATACGCAGTATTTT CASSRFRLSSTADTQYF
TRBD1 14 TRBJ1-2 TRBV10-2 few TGCGCCAGCAGTGAGTCGAGACAGGGGCTTGGCTACACCTTC CASSESRQGLGYTF
NA 17 TRBJ2-5 TRBV20-1 few TGCAGTGCTAGCCCGTACAGGGGGGGGTTGTACCAAGAGACCCAGTACTTC CSASPYRGGLYQETQYF
TRBD1 15 TRBJ2-3 TRBV20-1 many TGCAGTGCTGAATCCGGGACAGGGGGTGCAGATACGCAGTATTTT CSAESGTGGADTQYF
TRBD1 17 TRBJ2-7 TRBV14 NA TGTGCCAGCAGCCAAGAATTCCCGAGACAGGGCTCCTACGAGCAGTACTTC CASSQEFPRQGSYEQYF
NA 15 TRBJ2-3 TRBV5-1 NA TGCGCCAGCAGCTTGGAGGCCCCTGGCACAGATACGCAGTATTTT CASSLEAPGTDTQYF
TRBD1 16 TRBJ2-3 TRBV7-2 NA TGTGCCAGCAGCTTAGTAGGGACAGGGGGAGGGGATACGCAGTATTTT CASSLVGTGGGDTQYF
NA 15 TRBJ2-1 TRBV5-1 NA TGCGCCAGCAGCTCCTCGGTGAGCTCCTACAATGAGCAGTTCTTC CASSSSVSSYNEQFF
NA 15 TRBJ2-1 TRBV24-1 NA TGTGCCACCAGTGATACCCGGGGCGATATAAATGAGCAGTTCTTC CATSDTRGDINEQFF
NA 23 TRBJ2-6 TRBV7-8 many TGTGCCAGCAGCTCTTTCAGGGTCCTTCCACGAGACAGTCCCCGCTCTGGGGCCAACGTCCTGACTTTC CASSSFRVLPRDSPRSGANVLTF
NA 15 TRBJ1-2 TRBV10-2 few TGCGCCAGCAGTGAGTGGCGGTTAGCTAACTATGGCTACACCTTC CASSEWRLANYGYTF
NA 13 TRBJ2-1 TRBV9 many TGTGCCAGCAGCAATAATCTGGGGTATGAGCAGTTCTTC CASSNNLGYEQFF
NA 15 TRBJ2-2 TRBV14 few TGTGCCAGCAGCCCCGGGGTCGCGACCGCCGGGGAGCTGTTTTTT CASSPGVATAGELFF
NA 12 TRBJ2-5 TRBV29-1 NA TGCAGCGTTGAGCTCAATCAAGAGACCCAGTACTTC CSVELNQETQYF
TRBD1 15 TRBJ1-6 TRBV6-6 many TGTGCCAGCAGACCCGAACAGGGGTATAATTCACCCCTCCACTTT CASRPEQGYNSPLHF
NA 15 TRBJ2-5 TRBV7-2 many TGTGCCAGCAGACCCTTTGCCCGGGCCGAAGAGACCCAGTACTTC CASRPFARAEETQYF
TRBD1 14 TRBJ2-7 TRBV6-1 NA TGTGCCAGCTACGGGACAGGGGGTACCTACGAGCAGTACTTC CASYGTGGTYEQYF
NA 11 TRBJ2-1 TRBV29-1 many TGCAGCGTTTTACTAGCCAATGAGCAGTTCTTC CSVLLANEQFF
NA 16 TRBJ2-3 TRBV7-2 NA TGTGCCAGCAGCGCGACAGGTTGGGGGGACACAGATACGCAGTATTTT CASSATGWGDTDTQYF